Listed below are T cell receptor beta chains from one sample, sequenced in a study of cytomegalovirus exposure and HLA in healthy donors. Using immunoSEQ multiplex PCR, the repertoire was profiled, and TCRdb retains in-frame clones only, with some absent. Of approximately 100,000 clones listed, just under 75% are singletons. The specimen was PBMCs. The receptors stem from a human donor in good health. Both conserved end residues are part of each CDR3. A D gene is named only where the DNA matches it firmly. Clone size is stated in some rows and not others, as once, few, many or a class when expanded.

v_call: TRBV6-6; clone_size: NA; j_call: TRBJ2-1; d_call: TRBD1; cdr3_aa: CASSYGQGGVDEQFF; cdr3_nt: TGTGCCAGCAGTTATGGACAGGGGGGAGTGGACGAGCAGTTCTTC
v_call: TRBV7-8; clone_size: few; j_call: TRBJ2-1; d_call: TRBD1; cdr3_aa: CASSFTGGAYNEQFF; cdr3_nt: TGTGCCAGCAGTTTTACAGGGGGCGCGTACAATGAGCAGTTCTTC
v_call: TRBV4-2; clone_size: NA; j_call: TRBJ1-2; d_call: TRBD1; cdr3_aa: CASSREDRGRGYTF; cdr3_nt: TGTGCCAGCAGCCGAGAGGACAGGGGGCGCGGCTACACCTTC
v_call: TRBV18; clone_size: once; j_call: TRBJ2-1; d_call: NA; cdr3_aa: CASSPGGGEQFF; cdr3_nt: TGTGCCAGCTCACCAGGAGGAGGGGAGCAGTTCTTC
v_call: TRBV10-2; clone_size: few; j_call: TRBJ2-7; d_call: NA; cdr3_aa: CASAAVYYEQYF; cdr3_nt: TGCGCCAGCGCGGCAGTTTACTACGAGCAGTACTTC
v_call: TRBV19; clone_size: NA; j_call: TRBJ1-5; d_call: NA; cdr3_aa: CASSIGGQGAIQPQHF; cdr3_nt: TGTGCCAGTAGTATAGGGGGGCAGGGCGCGATTCAGCCCCAGCATTTT
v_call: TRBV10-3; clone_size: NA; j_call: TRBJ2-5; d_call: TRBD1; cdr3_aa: CAIGDRGRGETQYF; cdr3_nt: TGTGCCATCGGGGACAGGGGGAGAGGAGAGACCCAGTACTTC
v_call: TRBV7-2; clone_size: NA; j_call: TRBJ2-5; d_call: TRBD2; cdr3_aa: CASSLGGLAGVVVETQYF; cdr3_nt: TGTGCCAGCAGCTTGGGGGGCCTAGCGGGGGTTGTAGTGGAGACCCAGTACTTC
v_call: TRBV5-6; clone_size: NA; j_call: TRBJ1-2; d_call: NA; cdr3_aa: CASIPTGGNDYGYTF; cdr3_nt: TGTGCCAGCATCCCGACCGGGGGGAATGACTATGGCTACACCTTC
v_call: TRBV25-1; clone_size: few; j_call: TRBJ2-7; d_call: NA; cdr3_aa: CATSRVGGGFGSEQYF; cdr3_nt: TGTGCCACCAGCAGGGTGGGAGGAGGTTTCGGTAGCGAGCAGTACTTC
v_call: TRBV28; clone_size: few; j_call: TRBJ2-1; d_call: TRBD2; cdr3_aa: CASRTSGSYNEQFF; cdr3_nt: TGTGCCAGCAGAACTAGCGGGAGTTACAATGAGCAGTTCTTC
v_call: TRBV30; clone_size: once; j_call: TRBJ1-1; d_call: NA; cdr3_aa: CALSQNTEAFF; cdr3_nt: TGTGCCCTATCCCAGAACACTGAAGCTTTCTTT
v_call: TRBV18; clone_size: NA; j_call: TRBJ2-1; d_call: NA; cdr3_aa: CASSSPRQHYNEQFF; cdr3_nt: TGTGCCAGCTCATCCCCCCGACAGCACTACAATGAGCAGTTCTTC
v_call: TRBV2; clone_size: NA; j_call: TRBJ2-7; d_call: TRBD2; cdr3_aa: CASSERRLAGPYEQYF; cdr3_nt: TGTGCCAGCAGTGAGCGGCGACTAGCGGGTCCCTACGAGCAGTACTTC
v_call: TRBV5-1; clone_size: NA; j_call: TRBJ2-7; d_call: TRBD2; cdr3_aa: CASTESGVAGNEQYF; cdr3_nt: TGCGCCAGCACCGAATCCGGGGTAGCGGGGAACGAACAGTACTTC
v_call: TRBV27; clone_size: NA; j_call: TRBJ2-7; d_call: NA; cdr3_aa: CARRELLSYEQYF; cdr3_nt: TGTGCCAGAAGGGAGCTACTCTCCTACGAGCAGTACTTC
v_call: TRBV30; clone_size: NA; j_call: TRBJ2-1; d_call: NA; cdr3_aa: CAWSWGDSYNEQFF; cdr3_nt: TGTGCCTGGAGTTGGGGAGACTCCTACAATGAGCAGTTCTTC
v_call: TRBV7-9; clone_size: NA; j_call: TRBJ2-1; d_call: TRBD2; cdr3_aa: CASSLRGLGVYEQFF; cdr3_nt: TGTGCCAGCAGCTTGCGGGGACTAGGGGTCTATGAGCAGTTCTTC
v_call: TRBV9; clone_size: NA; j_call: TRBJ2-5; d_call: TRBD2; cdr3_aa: CASSVDVAGGSETQYF; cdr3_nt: TGTGCCAGCAGCGTAGATGTAGCGGGGGGCTCAGAGACCCAGTACTTC
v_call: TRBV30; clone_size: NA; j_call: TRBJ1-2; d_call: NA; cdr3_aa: CASQSLQDYGYTF; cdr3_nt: TGTGCCTCTCAGTCACTACAGGACTATGGCTACACCTTC
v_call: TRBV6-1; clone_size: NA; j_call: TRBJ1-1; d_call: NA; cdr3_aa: CASSELGITEAFF; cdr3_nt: TGTGCCAGCAGTGAACTCGGGATAACTGAAGCTTTCTTT
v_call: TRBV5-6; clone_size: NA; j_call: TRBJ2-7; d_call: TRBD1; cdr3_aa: CASSVSAGGRYEQYF; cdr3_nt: TGTGCCAGCAGCGTTTCGGCAGGGGGCCGCTACGAGCAGTACTTC
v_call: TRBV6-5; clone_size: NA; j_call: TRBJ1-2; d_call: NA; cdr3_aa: CASSYSISDGYTF; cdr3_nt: TGTGCCAGCAGTTACTCGATTTCAGATGGCTACACCTTC
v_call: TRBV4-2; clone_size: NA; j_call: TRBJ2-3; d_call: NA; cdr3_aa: CASSQDFRDTQYF; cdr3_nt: TGTGCCAGCAGCCAAGATTTCCGTGATACGCAGTATTTT